Below, one T cell receptor beta chain is given with its context. Assay: immunoSEQ multiplex PCR; the TCRdb copy retains only in-frame clones and omits some. The table shows about 50,000 clones, with nearly 90% occurring only once. The CDR3 has 13 residues. The ends were cut back, 4 bases at V and 6 bases at J, with 11 bases in the middle. CDR1 is MNHEY and CDR2 is SMNVEV in the germline V gene (reference sequence). These data originate in a study of blood T cell repertoires in COVID-19. This clonotype was obtained from a man aged 80 or over with active or convalescent COVID-19. This chain uses TRBV27 with TRBJ2-3; D ambiguous. Specimen: peripheral blood. Written as DNA, the CDR3 is TGTGCCAGCAGTTCCTCCCAGGCGGATACGCAGTATTTT. Protein: CASSSSQADTQYF.